The sequence of this TCR beta chain was determined in a study of cytotoxic CD8 clonotypes in ibrutinib-treated CLL. Profiled with immunoSEQ multiplex PCR; TCRdb holds only in-frame clones, not every one. The data contain approximately 15,000 clones, roughly 68% of them singletons. CDR3 length: 12 amino acids. Germline V gene data show CDR1 as MGHRA and CDR2 as YSYEKL. V was clipped by 1 base and J by 5 bases, with 5 bases between them. This sequence joins TRBV4-1 and TRBJ1-1; no reliable D call. This TCR was recovered from a human donor with chronic lymphocytic leukemia. The source material was PBMCs, sampled before ibrutinib treatment. CDR3 sequence reads: CASSQGRTEAFF. The CDR3 DNA sequence: TGCGCCAGCAGCCAAGGAAGGACTGAAGCTTTCTTT.